This T cell receptor (beta chain) was sequenced in a study of blood T cells in healthy people across ages. It was with a sample-barcoded 5' primer and a J-beta primer mix that a second PCR of about 6 to 12 cycles was run. The template-switch adaptor was a 5' adaptor with 12 random nucleotides. It tagged each cDNA molecule. TCRdb re-analysed the 5' RACE reads in MiXCR, keeping a single row per CDR3 protein. There are about 900,000 distinct CDR3 sequences in the sample; roughly 52% occur only once, and over 10% lies in the top ten. This clonotype was observed a handful of times. The antigen is undetermined. Notes on the study in general: Fewer expanded clones and more diversity marked long-lived versus aged donors. Percentage of naive T cells showed a strong correlation with TCR beta diversity.

Investigators took roughly 10 milliliters of peripheral blood from every donor. The length of the CDR3 is 17 residues. V was pared by 5 bases and J by 8 bases, with 10 bases of the junction left unmatched. The chain couples TRBV12-3 or TRBV12-4 to TRBJ2-1; 15 bases are a match to TRBD2. Sequencing used blood. This TCR was recovered from a man aged 30-40 years in good health. CDR3: CASSHAGLAGGFHEQFF. The CDR3 DNA sequence: TGTGCCAGCAGTCACGCGGGACTAGCGGGGGGATTCCATGAGCAGTTCTTC.